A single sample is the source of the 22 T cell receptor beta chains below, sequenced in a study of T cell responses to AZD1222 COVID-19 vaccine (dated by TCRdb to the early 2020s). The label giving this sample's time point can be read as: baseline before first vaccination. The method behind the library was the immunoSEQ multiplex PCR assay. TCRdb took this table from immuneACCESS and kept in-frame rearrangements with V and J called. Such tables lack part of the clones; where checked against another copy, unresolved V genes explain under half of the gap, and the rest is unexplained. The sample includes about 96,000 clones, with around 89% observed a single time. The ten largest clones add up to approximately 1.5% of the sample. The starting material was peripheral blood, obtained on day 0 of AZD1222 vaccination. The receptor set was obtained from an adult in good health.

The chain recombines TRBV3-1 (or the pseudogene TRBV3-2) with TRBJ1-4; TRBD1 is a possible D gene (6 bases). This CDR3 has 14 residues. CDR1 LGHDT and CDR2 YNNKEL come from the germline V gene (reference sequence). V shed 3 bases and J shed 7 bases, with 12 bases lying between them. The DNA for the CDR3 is TGTGCCAGCAGCCAGGGGCAGGGGTTTGAAAAACTGTTTTTT. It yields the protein CASSQGQGFEKLFF.

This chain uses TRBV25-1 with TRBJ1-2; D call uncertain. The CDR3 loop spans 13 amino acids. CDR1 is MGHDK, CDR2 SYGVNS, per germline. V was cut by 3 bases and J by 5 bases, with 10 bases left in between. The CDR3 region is CASSDARSYGYTF. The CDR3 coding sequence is TGTGCCAGCAGTGACGCACGGAGTTATGGCTACACCTTC.

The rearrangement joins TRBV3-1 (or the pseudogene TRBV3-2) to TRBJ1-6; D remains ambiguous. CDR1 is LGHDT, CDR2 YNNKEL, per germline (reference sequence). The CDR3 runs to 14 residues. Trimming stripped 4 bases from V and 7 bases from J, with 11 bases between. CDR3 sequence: CASSLREENSPLHF. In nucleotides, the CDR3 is TGTGCCAGCAGCCTTCGGGAGGAGAATTCACCCCTCCACTTT.

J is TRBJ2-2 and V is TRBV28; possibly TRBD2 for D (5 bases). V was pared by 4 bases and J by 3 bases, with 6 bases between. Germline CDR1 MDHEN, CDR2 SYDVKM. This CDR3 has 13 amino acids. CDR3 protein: CASSSGDTGELFF. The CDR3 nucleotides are TGTGCCAGCAGTTCCGGGGACACCGGGGAGCTGTTTTTT.

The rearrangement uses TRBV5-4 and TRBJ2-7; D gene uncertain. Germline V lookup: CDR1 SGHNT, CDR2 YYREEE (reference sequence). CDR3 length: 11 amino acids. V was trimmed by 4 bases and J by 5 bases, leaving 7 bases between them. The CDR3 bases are TGTGCCAGCAGCGTCCGGGACGAGCAGTACTTC. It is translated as CASSVRDEQYF. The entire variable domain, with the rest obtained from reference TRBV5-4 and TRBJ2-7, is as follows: ETGVTQSPTHLIKTRGQQVTLRCSSQSGHNTVSWYQQALGQGPQFIFQYYREEENGRGNFPPRFSGLQFPNYSSELNVNALELDDSALYLCASSVRDEQYFGPGTRLTVT.

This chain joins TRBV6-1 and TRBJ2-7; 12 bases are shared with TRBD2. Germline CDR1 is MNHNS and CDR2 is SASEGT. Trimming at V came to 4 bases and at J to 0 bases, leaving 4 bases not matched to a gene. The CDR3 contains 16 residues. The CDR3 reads CASSVLAGGSSYEQYF. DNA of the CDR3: TGTGCCAGCAGTGTACTAGCGGGGGGATCCTCCTACGAGCAGTACTTC.

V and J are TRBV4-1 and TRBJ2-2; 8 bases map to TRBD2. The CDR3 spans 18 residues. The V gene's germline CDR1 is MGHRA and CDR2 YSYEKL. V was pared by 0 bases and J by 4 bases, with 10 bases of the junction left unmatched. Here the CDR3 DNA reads TGCGCCAGCAGCCAAGACGCGAGTAGCGGGGACGGCACCGGGGAGCTGTTTTTT. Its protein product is CASSQDASSGDGTGELFF.

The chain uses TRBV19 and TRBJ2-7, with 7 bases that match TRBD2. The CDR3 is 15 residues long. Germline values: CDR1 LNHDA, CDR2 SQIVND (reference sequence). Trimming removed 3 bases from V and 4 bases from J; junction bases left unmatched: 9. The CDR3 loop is CASSISGEPFYEQYF. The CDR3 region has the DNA TGTGCCAGTAGTATCAGCGGGGAACCTTTTTACGAGCAGTACTTC.

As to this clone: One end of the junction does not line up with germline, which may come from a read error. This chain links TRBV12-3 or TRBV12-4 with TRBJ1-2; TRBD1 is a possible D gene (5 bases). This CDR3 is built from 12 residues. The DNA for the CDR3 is TGTGCCAGCAGTCTCCGGGGCGGATACGGGATCTTC. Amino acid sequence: CASSLRGGYGIF.

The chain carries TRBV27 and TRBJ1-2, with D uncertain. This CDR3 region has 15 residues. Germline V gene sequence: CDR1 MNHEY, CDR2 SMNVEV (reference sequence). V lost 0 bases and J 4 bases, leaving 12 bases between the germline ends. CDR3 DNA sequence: TGTGCCAGCAGTTTATCACCAGGATCTTTCTATGGCTACACCTTC. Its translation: CASSLSPGSFYGYTF.

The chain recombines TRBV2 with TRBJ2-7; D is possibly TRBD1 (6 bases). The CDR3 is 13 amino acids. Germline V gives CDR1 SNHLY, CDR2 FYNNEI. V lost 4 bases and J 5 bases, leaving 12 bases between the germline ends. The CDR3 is CASSARGVHEQYF. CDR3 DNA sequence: TGTGCCAGCAGTGCCAGGGGTGTGCACGAGCAGTACTTC.

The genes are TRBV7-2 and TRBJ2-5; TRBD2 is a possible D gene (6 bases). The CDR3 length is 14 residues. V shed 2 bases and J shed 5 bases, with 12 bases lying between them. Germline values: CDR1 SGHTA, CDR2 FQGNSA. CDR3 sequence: CASSLSRGRETQYF. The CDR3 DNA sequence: TGTGCCAGCAGCTTATCTCGTGGGAGGGAGACCCAGTACTTC.

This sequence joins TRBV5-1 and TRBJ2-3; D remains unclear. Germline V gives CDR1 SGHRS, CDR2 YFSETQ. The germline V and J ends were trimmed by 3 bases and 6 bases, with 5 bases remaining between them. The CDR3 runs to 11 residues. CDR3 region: CASSSGDTQYF. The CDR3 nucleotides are TGCGCCAGCAGCTCCGGGGATACGCAGTATTTT.

DNA for the CDR3: TGTGCCAGCAGCATGGGACAGGGGGCTGCCGGGGAGCTGTTTTTT. It is translated as CASSMGQGAAGELFF. The chain joins TRBV7-9 to TRBJ2-2; 12 nucleotides agree with TRBD1. The J segment lost 6 bases and the V segment lost 5 bases, leaving 4 bases of the junction unmatched. The CDR3 extends over 15 amino acids. Germline CDR1 is SEHNR and CDR2 is FQNEAQ (reference sequence).

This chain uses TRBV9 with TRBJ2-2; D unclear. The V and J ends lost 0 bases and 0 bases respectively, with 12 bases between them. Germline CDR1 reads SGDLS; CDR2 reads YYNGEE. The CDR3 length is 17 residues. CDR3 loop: CASSVEGSSANTGELFF. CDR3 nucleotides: TGTGCCAGCAGCGTAGAAGGCTCCTCGGCGAACACCGGGGAGCTGTTTTTT.

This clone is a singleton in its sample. DNA for the CDR3: TGTGCCAGTAGTGTAAACAGGGGAGCCAATGGCTACACCTTC. It is translated as CASSVNRGANGYTF. The chain links TRBV19 to TRBJ1-2; TRBD1 aligns across 7 bases. The CDR3 consists of 14 residues. The ends lost 5 bases at V and 6 bases at J; junction bases unmatched: 9. The V gene's germline CDR1 is LNHDA and CDR2 SQIVND (reference sequence).

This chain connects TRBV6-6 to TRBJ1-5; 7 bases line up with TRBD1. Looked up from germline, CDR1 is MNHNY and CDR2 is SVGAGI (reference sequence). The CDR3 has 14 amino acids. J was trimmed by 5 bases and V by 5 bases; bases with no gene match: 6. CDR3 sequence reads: CASSPRTGDQPQHF. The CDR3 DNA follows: TGTGCCAGCAGTCCCCGGACAGGAGATCAGCCCCAGCATTTT.

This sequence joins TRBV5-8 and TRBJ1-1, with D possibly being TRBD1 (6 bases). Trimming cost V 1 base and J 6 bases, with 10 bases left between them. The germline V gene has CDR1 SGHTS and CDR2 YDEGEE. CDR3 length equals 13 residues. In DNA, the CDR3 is TGTGCCAGCAGCTTGCGGGGGCGGTCTGAAGCTTTCTTT. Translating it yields CASSLRGRSEAFF.

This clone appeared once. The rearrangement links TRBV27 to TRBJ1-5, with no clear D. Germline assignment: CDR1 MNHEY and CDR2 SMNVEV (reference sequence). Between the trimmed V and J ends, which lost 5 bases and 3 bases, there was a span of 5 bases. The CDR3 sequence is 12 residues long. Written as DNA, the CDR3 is TGTGCCAGCAGTCAGAACAATCAGCCCCAGCATTTT. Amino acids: CASSQNNQPQHF.

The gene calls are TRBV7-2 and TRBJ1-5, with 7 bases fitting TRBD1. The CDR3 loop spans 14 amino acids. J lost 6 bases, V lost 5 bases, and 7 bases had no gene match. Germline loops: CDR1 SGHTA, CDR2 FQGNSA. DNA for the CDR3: TGTGCCAGCAGCATGACAGGGCGAATTCAGCCCCAGCATTTT. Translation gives CASSMTGRIQPQHF.

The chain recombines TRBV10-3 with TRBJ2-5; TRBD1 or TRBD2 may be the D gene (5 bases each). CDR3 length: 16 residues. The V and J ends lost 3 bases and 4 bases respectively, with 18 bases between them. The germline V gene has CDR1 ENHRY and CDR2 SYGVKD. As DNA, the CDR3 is TGTGCCATCAGTGACACGGGACCCGGGGCGGTAGAGACCCAGTACTTC. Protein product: CAISDTGPGAVETQYF.

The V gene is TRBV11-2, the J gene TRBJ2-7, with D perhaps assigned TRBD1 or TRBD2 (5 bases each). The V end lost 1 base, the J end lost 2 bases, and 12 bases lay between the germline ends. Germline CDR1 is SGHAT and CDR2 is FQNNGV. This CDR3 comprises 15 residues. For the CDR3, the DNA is TGTGCCAGCAGCTTAGGTGGGACGGCTACCTACGAGCAGTACTTC. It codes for CASSLGGTATYEQYF.